The T cell receptor beta chain under discussion was sequenced for a study of T cell changes during pregnancy in multiple sclerosis. CDR3 length equals 15 residues. In germline, CDR1 is LNHDA, CDR2 SQIVND (reference sequence). Unmatched junction bases numbered 12, after V lost 8 bases and J lost 4 bases. Sequencing used immunoSEQ multiplex PCR; TCRdb keeps in-frame clones, though not all of them. The table includes some 46,000 clones, approximately 90% detected once. Material: CD4+ T cells from peripheral blood mononuclear cells, obtained after pregnancy. This clonotype was obtained from a female donor with multiple sclerosis, enrolled in a pregnancy study. This rearrangement joins TRBV19 to TRBJ2-3; 7 bases agree with TRBD1. CDR3 in DNA: TGTGCCAGTGCCGACGGACAGGTAGGCTCAGATACGCAGTATTTT. It codes for CASADGQVGSDTQYF.